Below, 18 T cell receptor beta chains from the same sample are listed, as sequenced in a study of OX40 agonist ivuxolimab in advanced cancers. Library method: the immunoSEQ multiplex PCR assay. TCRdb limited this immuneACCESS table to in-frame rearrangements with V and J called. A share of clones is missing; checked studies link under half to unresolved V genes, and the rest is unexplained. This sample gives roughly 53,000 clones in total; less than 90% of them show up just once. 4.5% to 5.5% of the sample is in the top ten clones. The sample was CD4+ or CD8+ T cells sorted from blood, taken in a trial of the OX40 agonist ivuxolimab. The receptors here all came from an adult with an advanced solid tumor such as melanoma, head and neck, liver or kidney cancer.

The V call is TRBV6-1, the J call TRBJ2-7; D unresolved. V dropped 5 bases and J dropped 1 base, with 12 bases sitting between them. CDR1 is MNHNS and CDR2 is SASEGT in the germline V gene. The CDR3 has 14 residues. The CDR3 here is CASSQTELSYEQYF. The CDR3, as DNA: TGTGCCAGCAGTCAGACTGAGCTGTCCTACGAGCAGTACTTC.

The CDR3 sequence is CASSLAGGINEQFF. The CDR3 coding sequence is TGTGCCAGCAGCTTGGCGGGGGGGATTAATGAGCAGTTCTTC. The chain recombines TRBV7-6 with TRBJ2-1, with TRBD2 matching over 9 bases. The CDR3 length is 14 residues. The V gene's germline CDR1 is SGHVS and CDR2 FNYEAQ. The V and J ends lost 3 bases and 7 bases, in that order; junction bases with no gene match: 4.

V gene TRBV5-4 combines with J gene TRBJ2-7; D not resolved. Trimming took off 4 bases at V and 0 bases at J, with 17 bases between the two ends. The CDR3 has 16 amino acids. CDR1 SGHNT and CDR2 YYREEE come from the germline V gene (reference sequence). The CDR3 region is CASSQDGVPSSYEQYF. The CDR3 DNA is TGTGCCAGCAGCCAAGATGGGGTTCCTAGCTCCTACGAGCAGTACTTC.

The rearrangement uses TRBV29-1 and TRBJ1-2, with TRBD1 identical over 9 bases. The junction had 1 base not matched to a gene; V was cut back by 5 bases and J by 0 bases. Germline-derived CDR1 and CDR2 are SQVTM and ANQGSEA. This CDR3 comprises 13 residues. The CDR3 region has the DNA TGCAGCGTTCGGGACAGGGCTAACTATGGCTACACCTTC. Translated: CSVRDRANYGYTF.

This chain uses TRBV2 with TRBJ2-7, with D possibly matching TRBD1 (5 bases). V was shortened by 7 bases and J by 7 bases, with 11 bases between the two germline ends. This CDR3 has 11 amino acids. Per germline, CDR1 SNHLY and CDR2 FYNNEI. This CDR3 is CASMTTAEQYF. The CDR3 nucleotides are TGTGCCAGCATGACGACAGCAGAGCAGTACTTC.

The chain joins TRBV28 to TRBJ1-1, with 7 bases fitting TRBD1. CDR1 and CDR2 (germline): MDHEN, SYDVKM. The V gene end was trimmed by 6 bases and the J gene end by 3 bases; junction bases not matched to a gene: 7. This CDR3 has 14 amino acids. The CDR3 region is CASSLTGIDTEAFF. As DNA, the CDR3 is TGTGCCAGCAGCCTGACAGGGATTGACACTGAAGCTTTCTTT.

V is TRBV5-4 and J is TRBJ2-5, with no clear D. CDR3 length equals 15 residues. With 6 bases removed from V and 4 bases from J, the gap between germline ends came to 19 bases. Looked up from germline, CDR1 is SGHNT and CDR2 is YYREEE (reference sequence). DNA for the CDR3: TGTGCCAGCACCCCTGGCCCAAGGGTGGGAGAGACCCAGTACTTC. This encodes CASTPGPRVGETQYF.

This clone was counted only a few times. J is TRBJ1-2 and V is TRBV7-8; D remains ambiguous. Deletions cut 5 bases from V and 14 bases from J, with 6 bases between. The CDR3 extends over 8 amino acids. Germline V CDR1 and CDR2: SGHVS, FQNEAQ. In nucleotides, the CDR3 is TGTGCCAGCAGCCCCGGGACCTTC. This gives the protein CASSPGTF.

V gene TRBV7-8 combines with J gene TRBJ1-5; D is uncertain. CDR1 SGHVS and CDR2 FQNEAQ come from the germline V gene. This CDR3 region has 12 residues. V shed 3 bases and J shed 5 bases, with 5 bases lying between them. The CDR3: CASSFLDQPQHF. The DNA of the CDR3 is TGTGCCAGCAGCTTTCTGGATCAGCCCCAGCATTTT.

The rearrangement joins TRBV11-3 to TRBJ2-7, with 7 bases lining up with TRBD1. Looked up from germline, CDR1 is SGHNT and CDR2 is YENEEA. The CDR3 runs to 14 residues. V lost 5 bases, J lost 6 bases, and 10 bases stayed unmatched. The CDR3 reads CASSTRTGGVEQYF. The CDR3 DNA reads TGTGCCAGCAGCACCCGGACAGGCGGAGTCGAGCAGTACTTC.

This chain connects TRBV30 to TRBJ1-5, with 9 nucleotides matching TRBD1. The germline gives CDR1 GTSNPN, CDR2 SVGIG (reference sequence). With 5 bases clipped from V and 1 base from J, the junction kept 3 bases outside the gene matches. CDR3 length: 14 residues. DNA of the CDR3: TGTGCCTGGGGACAGGGGTTGAGCAATCAGCCCCAGCATTTT. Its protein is CAWGQGLSNQPQHF. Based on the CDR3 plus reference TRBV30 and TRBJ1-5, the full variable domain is SQTIHQWPATLVQPVGSPLSLECTVEGTSNPNLYWYRQAAGRGLQLLFYSVGIGQISSEVPQNLSASRPQDRQFILSSKKLLLSDSGFYLCAWGQGLSNQPQHFGDGTRLSIL.

CDR3 bases: TGTGCCAGTAGCCCCCCCAAGGGCTGGGCCGGGGAGCTGTTTTTT. It yields the protein CASSPPKGWAGELFF. The rearrangement links TRBV19 to TRBJ2-2; D not certain. The CDR3 is made up of 15 amino acids. The V and J ends lost 6 bases and 6 bases respectively, with 17 bases between them. Germline V gene lookup returns CDR1 LNHDA and CDR2 SQIVND (reference sequence).

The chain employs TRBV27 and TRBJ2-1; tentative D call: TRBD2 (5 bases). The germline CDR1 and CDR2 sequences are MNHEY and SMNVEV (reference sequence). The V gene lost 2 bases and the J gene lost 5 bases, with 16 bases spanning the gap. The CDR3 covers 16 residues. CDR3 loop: CASSLRGWERDNEQFF. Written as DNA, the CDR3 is TGTGCCAGCAGTTTAAGAGGGTGGGAGAGGGACAATGAGCAGTTCTTC.

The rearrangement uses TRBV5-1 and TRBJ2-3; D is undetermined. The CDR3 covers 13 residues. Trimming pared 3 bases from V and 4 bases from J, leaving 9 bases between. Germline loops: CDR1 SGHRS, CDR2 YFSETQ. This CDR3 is CASSSLGADTQYF. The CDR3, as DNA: TGCGCCAGCAGCTCGCTCGGTGCAGATACGCAGTATTTT.

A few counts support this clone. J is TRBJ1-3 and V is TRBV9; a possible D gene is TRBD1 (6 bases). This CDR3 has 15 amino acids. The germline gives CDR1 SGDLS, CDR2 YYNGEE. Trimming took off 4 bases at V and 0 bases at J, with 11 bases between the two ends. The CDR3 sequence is CASSTDRSSGNTIYF. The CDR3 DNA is TGTGCCAGCAGCACAGACAGGAGCTCTGGAAACACCATATATTTT.

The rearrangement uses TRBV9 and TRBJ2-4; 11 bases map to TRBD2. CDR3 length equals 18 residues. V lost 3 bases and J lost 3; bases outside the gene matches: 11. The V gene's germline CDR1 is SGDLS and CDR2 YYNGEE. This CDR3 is CASSGELAGDLGKNIQYF. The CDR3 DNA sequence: TGTGCCAGCAGCGGGGAACTAGCGGGAGATCTGGGCAAAAACATTCAGTACTTC.

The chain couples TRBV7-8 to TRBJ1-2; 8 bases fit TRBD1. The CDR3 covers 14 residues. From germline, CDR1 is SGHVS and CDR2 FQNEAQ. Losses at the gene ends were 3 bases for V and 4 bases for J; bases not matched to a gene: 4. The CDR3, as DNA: TGTGCCAGCAGCTTCGGGGACAGGAGCTATGGCTACACCTTC. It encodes CASSFGDRSYGYTF.

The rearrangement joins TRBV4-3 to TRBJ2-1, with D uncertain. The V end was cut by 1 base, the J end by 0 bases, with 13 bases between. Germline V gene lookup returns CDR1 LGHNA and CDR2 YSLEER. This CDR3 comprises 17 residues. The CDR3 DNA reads TGCGCCAGCAGCCAAGCGCTGAGTGGAAGCTCCTACAATGAGCAGTTCTTC. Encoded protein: CASSQALSGSSYNEQFF.